The clone carrying this T cell receptor beta chain has at least ten counts. Its antigen remains unidentified. The sample comes from a study of T-cell reconstitution after alpha-beta-depleted transplantation in children. Preparation of the TCRbeta library involved a method that used unique molecular identifiers. TCRdb independently ran MiXCR on the PCR reads; one entry per CDR3 protein. The sample records 55,000 to 70,000 distinct CDR3 sequences, approximately 11% being singletons. The CDR3 spans 15 residues. With 5 bases clipped from V and 3 bases from J, the junction kept 9 bases outside the gene matches. Study-level points and caveats: Expanded graft clones numbering several hundred reportedly gave rise to alpha-beta T cells about two months after transplant. When one year had passed after transplant, most T-cell counts and diversity came from newly produced T cells. TCRbeta diversity was high at day 60 in some patients (a result of surviving recipient T cells and thymic progenitors).

This clonotype originated in a boy aged 5-17 years with acute myeloid leukemia, due to receive a stem cell transplant. The material was PBMCs, obtained before TCRalphabeta/CD19-depleted stem cell transplant. The V call is TRBV12-3 or TRBV12-4, the J call TRBJ2-5; TRBD2 agrees at 7 bases. This chain's CDR3 is CASSTLSGAKETQYF. Here the CDR3 DNA reads TGTGCCAGCAGTACCCTGAGCGGGGCCAAAGAGACCCAGTACTTC.